A single sample gave rise to the 32 T cell receptor beta chains below, sequenced in a study of cytomegalovirus exposure and HLA in healthy donors. PCR was performed using 60 Vbeta and 13 Jbeta primers. Produced via immunoSEQ multiplex PCR; TCRdb's table is partial and in-frame only. The data hold around 99,000 clones, with roughly 63% observed a single time. Specimen: PBMCs. These receptors were taken from a woman between 65 and 79 years old in good health and CMV-seropositive.

This chain uses TRBV7-6 with TRBJ2-5; D unclear. Germline V gene data show CDR1 as SGHVS and CDR2 as FNYEAQ. CDR3 length equals 13 residues. V dropped 4 bases and J dropped 5 bases, with 11 bases sitting between them. This CDR3 reads CASSSSVWETQYF. CDR3 in DNA: TGTGCCAGCAGCTCCAGTGTTTGGGAGACCCAGTACTTC.

J is TRBJ2-1 and V is TRBV7-9; TRBD1 agrees at 7 bases. The CDR3 is 13 amino acids. The germline V gene has CDR1 SEHNR and CDR2 FQNEAQ (reference sequence). The trim removed 5 bases at V and 4 bases at J, leaving 2 bases unmatched. This CDR3 reads CASSLTGYNEQFF. The CDR3 region has the DNA TGTGCCAGCAGCCTGACAGGGTACAATGAGCAGTTCTTC.

V usage is TRBV15 and J usage is TRBJ2-5; no clear D. The CDR3 totals 13 residues. Trimming stripped 0 bases from V and 2 bases from J, with 4 bases between. Germline V CDR1 and CDR2: LNHNV, YYDKDF (reference sequence). The CDR3 DNA is TGTGCCACCAGCAGAGATCCACAAGAGACCCAGTACTTC. It codes for CATSRDPQETQYF.

This clone was detected only a few times. The V call is TRBV6-5, the J call TRBJ2-7, with 8 nucleotides matching TRBD1. V lost 0 bases and J lost 5; bases outside the gene matches: 0. The germline CDR1 and CDR2 sequences are MNHEY and SVGAGI. This CDR3 comprises 13 residues. CDR3 nucleotide sequence: TGTGCCAGCAGTTACTCGACAGGGGACGAGCAGTACTTC. It codes for CASSYSTGDEQYF.

The chain joins TRBV10-2 to TRBJ1-2, with 8 bases identical to TRBD1. J lost 5 bases, V lost 6 bases, and 5 bases had no gene match. The CDR3 runs 13 residues. Germline CDR1 and CDR2: WSHSY and SAAADI. The CDR3 protein is CASRLTGDYGYTF. CDR3 nucleotides: TGCGCCAGCAGGCTGACAGGGGATTATGGCTACACCTTC.

The chain carries TRBV18 and TRBJ1-5, with 7 bases aligning to TRBD1. Trimming cost V 4 bases and J 4 bases; bases outside gene matches: 10. The CDR3 has 16 residues. The germline gives CDR1 KGHSH, CDR2 LQKENI. In nucleotides, the CDR3 is TGTGCCAGCTCACGAGCGACAGGGTCAGGGAATCAGCCCCAGCATTTT. Translation gives CASSRATGSGNQPQHF.

This chain uses TRBV5-1 with TRBJ2-1; D perhaps matches TRBD2 (5 bases). The CDR3 spans 17 residues. CDR1 and CDR2 (germline): SGHRS, YFSETQ. V was shortened by 4 bases and J by 4 bases, with 21 bases between the two germline ends. CDR3: CASSANPTPTGYNEQFF. The CDR3 nucleotides are TGCGCCAGCAGCGCGAACCCGACACCCACGGGGTACAATGAGCAGTTCTTC.

This clone occurred once. The chain combines TRBV5-6 with TRBJ1-1; D is possibly TRBD1 (6 bases). Trimming stripped 7 bases from V and 2 bases from J, with 12 bases between. Germline lookup yields CDR1 SGHDT and CDR2 YYEEEE. The CDR3 length is 13 residues. CDR3 nucleotides: TGTGCCAGCTCTCCAGGGGAAAACACTGAAGCTTTCTTT. Amino acid sequence: CASSPGENTEAFF.

This sequence joins TRBV10-3 and TRBJ1-2, with a tentative D call TRBD1 (6 bases). Germline V gives CDR1 ENHRY, CDR2 SYGVKD. The CDR3 runs to 12 residues. Trimming removed 7 bases from V and 8 bases from J, with 14 bases in between. The CDR3, as DNA: TGTGCCATCATGCAGACAGGCGAGGGCTACACCTTC. Amino acids: CAIMQTGEGYTF.

As to this clone: One junction end disagrees with the germline gene, perhaps due to a read error. The chain employs TRBV7-9 and TRBJ1-2, with a tentative D call TRBD1 (6 bases). The CDR3 consists of 12 residues. CDR1 is SEHNR, CDR2 FQNEAQ, per germline (reference sequence). The CDR3 is CSSSLGQGSYTF. Written as DNA, the CDR3 is TGTTCCAGCAGCTTAGGTCAGGGGAGCTACACCTTC.

The CDR3 DNA reads TGCGCCAGCAGCTACGGGACAGGGAGTAGCAATCAGCCCCAGCATTTT. This translates into CASSYGTGSSNQPQHF. The gene calls are TRBV5-1 and TRBJ1-5, with 9 nucleotides matching TRBD1. V lost 3 bases to trimming and J lost 0 bases; unmatched junction nucleotides: 4. The germline V gene encodes CDR1 SGHRS and CDR2 YFSETQ. The CDR3 has 16 residues. Full variable domain (outside the CDR3, taken from reference TRBV5-1 and TRBJ1-5): KAGVTQTPRYLIKTRGQQVTLSCSPISGHRSVSWYQQTPGQGLQFLFEYFSETQRNKGNFPGRFSGRQFSNSRSEMNVSTLELGDSALYLCASSYGTGSSNQPQHFGDGTRLSIL.

There are a few counts of this clone. V is TRBV19 and J is TRBJ2-7, with 7 bases that match TRBD1. Germline CDR1 reads LNHDA; CDR2 reads SQIVND (reference sequence). There are 14 residues in the CDR3. With 7 bases clipped from V and 1 base from J, the junction kept 7 bases outside the gene matches. The CDR3 DNA reads TGTGCCAGTAAACAGGGGTTCGGTTCCTACGAGCAGTACTTC. It encodes CASKQGFGSYEQYF.

CDR3 residues: CSVRRESSYNEQFF. DNA for the CDR3: TGCAGCGTTCGGCGGGAGAGCTCCTACAATGAGCAGTTCTTC. The V and J genes are TRBV29-1 and TRBJ2-1; TRBD2 agrees at 7 bases. Germline CDR1 is SQVTM and CDR2 is ANQGSEA. The ends lost 5 bases at V and 0 bases at J; junction bases unmatched: 4. CDR3 length: 14 amino acids.

This clone was observed a few times. The CDR3 nucleotides are TGTGCCAGCTCGACAGGGAATAGCAATCAGCCCCAGCATTTT. Translated, it gives CASSTGNSNQPQHF. The V and J genes are TRBV18 and TRBJ1-5; 7 positions agree with TRBD1. From germline, CDR1 is KGHSH and CDR2 LQKENI. Losses at the gene ends were 6 bases for V and 0 bases for J; bases not matched to a gene: 2. CDR3 length: 14 amino acids.

This clone was detected once. The chain employs TRBV10-3 and TRBJ1-1; 10 bases agree with TRBD1. This CDR3 has 14 residues. V gave up 6 bases and J gave up 3 bases; unmatched junction bases: 4. Germline CDR1 ENHRY, CDR2 SYGVKD. In nucleotides, the CDR3 is TGTGCCATCAGCGACAGGGGGCGGGACACTGAAGCTTTCTTT. Encoded protein: CAISDRGRDTEAFF.

This chain links TRBV11-2 with TRBJ2-3; TRBD2 agrees at 11 bases. This CDR3 contains 15 residues. V shed 5 bases, J shed 2 bases, and the junction held 3 bases outside the gene matches. The germline V gene encodes CDR1 SGHAT and CDR2 FQNNGV. CDR3 nucleotide sequence: TGTGCCAGCAGCCTGACTAGCGGGGCCACAGATACGCAGTATTTT. Translating it yields CASSLTSGATDTQYF.

This chain connects TRBV5-6 to TRBJ1-4; D remains unclear. Germline loops: CDR1 SGHDT, CDR2 YYEEEE. Trimming cost V 1 base and J 8 bases, with 6 bases left between them. The CDR3 totals 12 residues. The CDR3 loop reads CASSLPGEKLFF. For the CDR3, the DNA is TGTGCCAGCAGCTTGCCCGGGGAAAAACTGTTTTTT.

The chain couples TRBV12-5 to TRBJ1-5; 10 bases map to TRBD1. Germline V gene lookup returns CDR1 LGHNT and CDR2 FRNRAP. V was pared by 6 bases and J by 3 bases, with 14 bases of the junction left unmatched. The CDR3 runs to 18 residues. CDR3 sequence: CASGRSRDRGTLNQPQHF. The CDR3 nucleotides are TGTGCTAGTGGCCGAAGCCGGGACAGGGGAACCCTCAATCAGCCCCAGCATTTT.

V usage is TRBV2 and J usage is TRBJ1-2; D is unresolved. The ends were cut back, 5 bases at V and 0 bases at J, with 10 bases in the middle. CDR1 and CDR2 from the germline V gene are SNHLY and FYNNEI. CDR3 size: 14 residues. The chain's CDR3 is CASSYFGANYGYTF. Written as DNA, the CDR3 is TGTGCCAGCAGTTACTTCGGAGCTAACTATGGCTACACCTTC.

This clone was seen just once. This specimen includes other DNA sequences encoding the same CDR3. The chain links TRBV6-5 to TRBJ1-3; D possibly corresponds to TRBD1 (6 bases). The CDR3 loop spans 15 amino acids. V was pared by 6 bases and J by 0 bases, with 12 bases between. Germline CDR1 is MNHEY and CDR2 is SVGAGI. CDR3 sequence: CASRPGQPSGNTIYF. DNA of the CDR3: TGTGCCAGCAGGCCGGGACAACCCTCTGGAAACACCATATATTTT.

This clone was counted only a few times. V usage is TRBV6-5 and J usage is TRBJ1-1; a weak D match, TRBD1 (6 bases). CDR1 and CDR2 (germline): MNHEY, SVGAGI. The CDR3 has 14 amino acids. V shed 7 bases and J shed 0 bases, with 12 bases lying between them. The CDR3 DNA reads as TGTGCCAGCACACGGGACACTTTGAACACTGAAGCTTTCTTT. Its translation: CASTRDTLNTEAFF.

This clone showed up just a few times. V is TRBV27 and J is TRBJ1-1, with TRBD1 as a possible D gene (6 bases). Trimming took 6 bases from V and 1 from J, leaving 9 bases between them. This CDR3 spans 13 amino acids. Germline lookup yields CDR1 MNHEY and CDR2 SMNVEV (reference sequence). CDR3 amino acids: CASREQGNTEAFF. The CDR3 DNA reads TGTGCCAGCAGAGAACAGGGGAACACTGAAGCTTTCTTT.

This chain links TRBV29-1 with TRBJ1-6; 7 positions agree with TRBD1. Germline CDR1 reads SQVTM; CDR2 reads ANQGSEA. V shed 7 bases, J shed 9 bases, and the junction held 9 bases outside the gene matches. CDR3 size: 13 residues. The CDR3 coding sequence is TGCAGCGCCAAGACAGGGTGGGGTTCACCCCTCCACTTT. Its protein product is CSAKTGWGSPLHF.

The chain has TRBV29-1 and TRBJ2-7; D is possibly TRBD2 (5 bases). This CDR3 comprises 13 residues. Trimming removed 3 bases at V and 1 base at J, with 10 bases between. Germline lookup yields CDR1 SQVTM and CDR2 ANQGSEA. CDR3 sequence reads: CSVDGVGSYEQYF. In DNA, the CDR3 is TGCAGCGTTGACGGGGTAGGGTCCTACGAGCAGTACTTC.

This clone was found a few times. The V gene is TRBV5-4, the J gene TRBJ1-1; maybe TRBD1 (5 bases). CDR1 is SGHNT, CDR2 YYREEE, per germline (reference sequence). This CDR3 comprises 14 residues. Trimming took off 4 bases at V and 0 bases at J, with 10 bases between the two ends. CDR3 region: CASSPRQMNTEAFF. As DNA, the CDR3 is TGTGCCAGCAGCCCCCGACAGATGAACACTGAAGCTTTCTTT.

This chain links TRBV10-3 with TRBJ1-1; possibly TRBD1 for D (6 bases). V was clipped by 0 bases and J by 0 bases, with 8 bases between them. Germline CDR1 is ENHRY and CDR2 is SYGVKD. CDR3 length: 15 amino acids. CDR3 DNA: TGTGCCATCAGTGAGTCGCAGGGGTTGAACACTGAAGCTTTCTTT. Translating gives CAISESQGLNTEAFF.

The V gene is TRBV6-1, the J gene TRBJ1-5; 7 bases match TRBD1. Germline CDR1 MNHNS, CDR2 SASEGT. The CDR3 sequence is 20 residues long. Losses at the gene ends were 0 bases for V and 2 bases for J; bases not matched to a gene: 16. The CDR3 DNA reads as TGTGCCAGCAGTGAAGCGATGGGCCAGGGGGGACCTTATCGCAATCAGCCCCAGCATTTT. This translates into CASSEAMGQGGPYRNQPQHF.

The chain joins TRBV12-5 to TRBJ2-5; weak D call: TRBD1 (6 bases). This CDR3 has 12 amino acids. The germline V and J ends were trimmed by 6 bases and 5 bases, with 10 bases remaining between them. Germline CDR1 is LGHNT and CDR2 is FRNRAP. CDR3 residues: CASGTGGETQYF. The CDR3 DNA reads as TGTGCTAGTGGAACTGGGGGCGAGACCCAGTACTTC.

The chain is built from TRBV6-4 and TRBJ1-1; unclear D gene. Germline V gene lookup returns CDR1 MRHNA and CDR2 SNTAGT. Trimming removed 6 bases at V and 1 base at J, with 9 bases between. The CDR3 is 13 amino acids. CDR3 amino acids: CASRAGENTEAFF. CDR3 in DNA: TGTGCCAGCAGGGCGGGAGAGAACACTGAAGCTTTCTTT.

The rearrangement uses TRBV2 and TRBJ2-7; 8 bases are shared with TRBD1. The CDR3 totals 14 residues. Germline V gene data show CDR1 as SNHLY and CDR2 as FYNNEI. V was clipped by 4 bases and J by 5 bases; unmatched bases: 7. CDR3 in amino acids: CASSVGQGANEQYF. The CDR3 nucleotides read TGTGCCAGCAGTGTGGGCCAGGGGGCGAACGAGCAGTACTTC.

This clone was seen a few times. At the DNA level, this CDR3 is encoded by other sequences in the same sample as well. This rearrangement joins TRBV2 to TRBJ2-7, with TRBD2 identical over 8 bases. V was pared by 1 base and J by 4 bases, with 9 bases of the junction left unmatched. The germline V gene encodes CDR1 SNHLY and CDR2 FYNNEI. The CDR3 spans 16 residues. CDR3 sequence reads: CASSEVDSGAAYEQYF. The DNA of the CDR3 is TGTGCCAGCAGTGAAGTGGATAGCGGGGCGGCATACGAGCAGTACTTC.

This chain links TRBV4-1 with TRBJ2-5, with 7 positions matching TRBD2. Trimming took 0 bases from V and 3 from J; bases not matched to a gene: 10. Looked up from germline, CDR1 is MGHRA and CDR2 is YSYEKL. This CDR3 spans 17 amino acids. The DNA for the CDR3 is TGCGCCAGCAGCCAAGATTTGGGCGGCCGGGGGGAAGAGACCCAGTACTTC. Amino acids: CASSQDLGGRGEETQYF.